These T cell receptor beta chains were read from a single sample in a study of blood T cell repertoires in COVID-19. Data came from immunoSEQ multiplex PCR; TCRdb stores just in-frame clones and leaves some out. The data contain roughly 240,000 clones, approximately 84% of them singletons. The source material was peripheral blood. The receptors stem from an elderly woman with acute or convalescent COVID-19. The CDR3 runs from the conserved cysteine through the conserved F or W. A D gene is named only where the DNA matches it firmly. Clone size is not always given. Where it is, it says once, few, many or a class for expanded clones.

clone size	V gene	J gene	D gene	CDR3 protein	CDR3 DNA
.	TRBV6-1	TRBJ2-1	TRBD1	CASSPGQGYNEQFF	TGTGCCAGCAGTCCGGGACAGGGATACAATGAGCAGTTCTTC
once	TRBV7-2	TRBJ1-5	.	CASSLSGGQPQHF	TGTGCCAGCAGCTTATCTGGGGGCCAGCCCCAGCATTTT
.	TRBV4-1	TRBJ2-1	.	CASSPVEGVEQFF	TGCGCCAGCAGCCCCGTGGAAGGGGTTGAGCAGTTCTTC
.	TRBV13	TRBJ2-7	TRBD2	CASSFSPGTSGALRSYEQYF	TGTGCCAGCAGCTTCTCCCCCGGGACTAGCGGGGCTCTTAGGTCCTACGAGCAGTACTTC
once	TRBV6-5	TRBJ1-2	.	CASRLDANYGYTF	TGTGCCAGCAGACTCGATGCTAACTATGGCTACACCTTC
.	TRBV28	TRBJ2-1	TRBD2	CASSFRGSGYNEQFF	TGTGCCAGCAGTTTCCGCGGGAGTGGGTACAATGAGCAGTTCTTC
.	TRBV7-9	TRBJ1-5	.	CASSLDGGRLPQHF	TGTGCCAGCAGCTTAGACGGGGGGCGCTTGCCCCAGCATTTT
.	TRBV3-1/TRBV3-2	TRBJ1-2	TRBD1	CASSPRRDRTNYGYTF	TGTGCCAGCAGCCCCCGCCGGGACAGGACCAACTATGGCTACACCTTC
once	TRBV5-1	TRBJ1-4	.	CASSLGEGKRFF	TGCGCCAGCAGCTTGGGGGAGGGGAAACGGTTTTTT
few	TRBV5-3	TRBJ2-7	TRBD1	CARSFHRDRPHEQYF	TGTGCCAGAAGCTTTCACCGGGACAGGCCCCACGAGCAGTACTTC
.	TRBV5-5	TRBJ2-3	TRBD2	CASSFTLAGGRTDTQYF	TGTGCCAGCAGCTTCACCTTAGCGGGGGGACGCACAGATACGCAGTATTTT
.	TRBV20-1	TRBJ2-3	TRBD2	CSASVREGSTDTQYF	TGCAGTGCTAGTGTACGGGAGGGGAGCACAGATACGCAGTATTTT
.	TRBV7-9	TRBJ2-4	.	CASSFLGGSLNIQYF	TGTGCCAGCAGCTTTCTTGGGGGGTCGTTGAACATTCAGTACTTC
.	TRBV6-2/TRBV6-3	TRBJ1-1	TRBD1	CASRYRGGTEAFF	TGTGCCAGCAGGTACAGGGGGGGCACTGAAGCTTTCTTT
.	TRBV15	TRBJ2-3	.	CATSRDIRDTQYF	TGTGCCACCAGCAGAGATATCCGGGATACGCAGTATTTT
.	TRBV30	TRBJ1-2	TRBD1	CAWGSQGAGNGYTF	TGTGCCTGGGGTTCACAGGGGGCTGGGAATGGCTACACCTTC
.	TRBV7-3	TRBJ2-5	TRBD1	CASSLTGQGETQYF	TGTGCCAGCAGCTTAACGGGACAGGGCGAGACCCAGTACTTC
few	TRBV5-1	TRBJ2-5	.	CASSGGFVETQYF	TGCGCCAGCAGCGGGGGGTTTGTGGAGACCCAGTACTTC
.	TRBV6-2/TRBV6-3	TRBJ1-1	.	CASSSMTGTTEAFF	TGTGCCAGCAGTTCTATGACAGGTACCACTGAAGCTTTCTTT
.	TRBV7-2	TRBJ2-6	.	CASSFTGWGSGANVLTF	TGTGCCAGCAGCTTTACAGGGTGGGGATCTGGGGCCAACGTCCTGACTTTC
few	TRBV11-1	TRBJ1-1	TRBD1	CASSWTGGNTEAFF	TGTGCCAGCAGCTGGACAGGGGGGAACACTGAAGCTTTCTTT
.	TRBV30	TRBJ2-1	TRBD1	CAWTTGDYNEQFF	TGTGCCTGGACGACAGGGGACTACAATGAGCAGTTCTTC
.	TRBV28	TRBJ2-1	TRBD1	CASGQGALIRNEQFF	TGTGCCAGCGGACAGGGGGCGTTGATTCGCAATGAGCAGTTCTTC
.	TRBV9	TRBJ2-6	.	CASSVQASGANVLTF	TGTGCCAGCAGCGTTCAGGCCTCTGGGGCCAACGTCCTGACTTTC
.	TRBV20-1	TRBJ1-2	.	CSASPTGANYGYTF	TGCAGTGCTAGTCCTACAGGAGCTAACTATGGCTACACCTTC
.	TRBV12-3/TRBV12-4	TRBJ2-2	.	CASSDSLTGELFF	TGTGCCAGCAGTGACAGCTTAACCGGGGAGCTGTTTTTT